Each of the 10 T cell receptor beta chains below was sequenced from the same sample in a study of blood T cell repertoires in COVID-19. Here immunoSEQ multiplex PCR was the method, and the copy in TCRdb shows in-frame clones only, minus some. This sample has around 140,000 clones, with 85% to 90% found just once. Specimen: peripheral blood. These receptors were collected from a man between 65 and 79 years old with active COVID-19.

V usage is TRBV5-1 and J usage is TRBJ1-1; 8 positions agree with TRBD1. V lost 4 bases to trimming and J lost 7 bases; unmatched junction nucleotides: 9. This CDR3 comprises 14 residues. CDR1 is SGHRS and CDR2 is YFSETQ in the germline V gene. The CDR3 loop is CASSRGQGDREAFF. CDR3 DNA sequence: TGCGCCAGCAGCCGCGGACAGGGCGACCGTGAAGCTTTCTTT.

The chain employs TRBV10-3 and TRBJ2-7; D possibly corresponds to TRBD2 (6 bases). Germline loops: CDR1 ENHRY, CDR2 SYGVKD. CDR3 length: 13 amino acids. V gave up 6 bases and J gave up 3 bases, with 12 bases separating them. The CDR3 loop reads CAISGTLGYEQYF. The CDR3 nucleotides are TGTGCCATCAGCGGGACTCTGGGCTACGAGCAGTACTTC.

The chain couples TRBV7-3 to TRBJ2-3; 14 positions agree with TRBD2. The CDR3 has 16 residues. Germline CDR1 is SGHTA and CDR2 is FQGTGA. V shed 3 bases and J 4 bases; nucleotides not matched to a gene: 3. CDR3 nucleotide sequence: TGTGCCAGCAGCTTGGGACTAGCGGGAGAGTCAGATACGCAGTATTTT. Protein: CASSLGLAGESDTQYF.

This rearrangement joins TRBV9 to TRBJ1-6; perhaps TRBD1 as D (5 bases). CDR3 size: 16 residues. Per the germline V gene, CDR1 is SGDLS and CDR2 is YYNGEE. Trimming took 0 bases from V and 5 from J, leaving 12 bases between them. DNA of the CDR3: TGTGCCAGCAGCGTAGTGCCAGGGCTTGATAATTCACCCCTCCACTTT. Protein: CASSVVPGLDNSPLHF.

This clone was detected only once. The gene calls are TRBV19 and TRBJ2-6; 7 nucleotides line up with TRBD1. The germline V gene encodes CDR1 LNHDA and CDR2 SQIVND (reference sequence). J lost 0 bases, V lost 3 bases, and 8 bases had no gene match. The CDR3 is 18 amino acids. DNA of the CDR3: TGTGCCAGTAGTATCCCGGGACAGTTCTACTCTGGGGCCAACGTCCTGACTTTC. Translation: CASSIPGQFYSGANVLTF.

The J gene is TRBJ1-2, the V gene TRBV6-5; TRBD1 matches at 10 bases. The CDR3 has 15 residues. V gave up 0 bases and J gave up 4 bases; unmatched junction bases: 2. Germline CDR1 MNHEY, CDR2 SVGAGI. CDR3 region: CASSYSRTGGYGYTF. The CDR3 coding sequence is TGTGCCAGCAGTTACTCGAGGACAGGGGGCTATGGCTACACCTTC.

The chain has TRBV18 and TRBJ2-3; the D is unclear. Deletions cut 2 bases from V and 0 bases from J, with 6 bases between. The CDR3 has 14 residues. Germline V gene data show CDR1 as KGHSH and CDR2 as LQKENI. CDR3 region: CASSPTRSTDTQYF. The DNA for the CDR3 is TGTGCCAGCTCACCAACCAGGAGCACAGATACGCAGTATTTT.

The chain is built from TRBV5-1 and TRBJ2-7; D perhaps matches TRBD2 (6 bases). CDR3 length: 13 residues. V was cut by 4 bases and J by 3 bases, with 11 bases left in between. Germline assignment: CDR1 SGHRS and CDR2 YFSETQ. CDR3 DNA: TGCGCCAGCAGCCGGGACTTTGGCTACGAGCAGTACTTC. Protein: CASSRDFGYEQYF. The whole variable domain, filled in from reference TRBV5-1 and TRBJ2-7, reads KAGVTQTPRYLIKTRGQQVTLSCSPISGHRSVSWYQQTPGQGLQFLFEYFSETQRNKGNFPGRFSGRQFSNSRSEMNVSTLELGDSALYLCASSRDFGYEQYFGPGTRLTVT.

The chain recombines TRBV23-1 with TRBJ2-7, with 10 bases that match TRBD2. TRBV23-1 is an open reading frame whose function is uncertain. Germline trimming cut 9 bases from V and 4 bases from J; bases unmatched to any gene: 9. CDR3 length: 14 amino acids. DNA for the CDR3: TGCGCCAGAACCCGGGCTAGCGGGAGTTACGAGCAGTACTTC. Encoded protein: CARTRASGSYEQYF.

The V call is TRBV6-1, the J call TRBJ2-1, with 9 bases aligning to TRBD1. The CDR3 contains 19 residues. Unmatched junction bases numbered 12, after V lost 1 base and J lost 2 bases. Germline V gene sequence: CDR1 MNHNS, CDR2 SASEGT. CDR3 amino acids: CASSEVVWYRGRTYNEQFF. The CDR3 DNA sequence: TGTGCCAGCAGTGAAGTGGTTTGGTACAGGGGGCGAACCTACAATGAGCAGTTCTTC.